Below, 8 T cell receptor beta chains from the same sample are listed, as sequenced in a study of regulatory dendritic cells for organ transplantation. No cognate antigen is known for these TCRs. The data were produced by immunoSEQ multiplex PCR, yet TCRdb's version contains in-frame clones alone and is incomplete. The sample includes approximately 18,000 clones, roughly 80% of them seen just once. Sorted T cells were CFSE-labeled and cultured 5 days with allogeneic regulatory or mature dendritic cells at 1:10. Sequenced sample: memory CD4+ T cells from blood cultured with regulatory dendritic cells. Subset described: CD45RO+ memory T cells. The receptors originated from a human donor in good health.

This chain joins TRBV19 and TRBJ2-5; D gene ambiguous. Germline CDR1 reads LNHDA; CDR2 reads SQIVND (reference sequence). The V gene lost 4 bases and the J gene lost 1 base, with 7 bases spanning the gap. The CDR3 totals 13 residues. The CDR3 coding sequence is TGTGCCAGTAGTAGCCGGGCCCAAGAGACCCAGTACTTC. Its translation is CASSSRAQETQYF.

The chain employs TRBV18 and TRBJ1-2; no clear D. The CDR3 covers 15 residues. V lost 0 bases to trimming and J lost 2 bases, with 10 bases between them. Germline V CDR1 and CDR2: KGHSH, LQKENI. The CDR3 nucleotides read TGTGCCAGCTCACCACCGTCCGCTCTCAACTATGGCTACACCTTC. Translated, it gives CASSPPSALNYGYTF.

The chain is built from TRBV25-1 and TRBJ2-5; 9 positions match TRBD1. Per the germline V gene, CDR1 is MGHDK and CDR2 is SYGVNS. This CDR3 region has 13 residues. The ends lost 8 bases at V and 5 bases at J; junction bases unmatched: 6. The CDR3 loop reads CASGYGTGETQYF. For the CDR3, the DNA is TGTGCCAGCGGCTACGGGACAGGGGAGACCCAGTACTTC.

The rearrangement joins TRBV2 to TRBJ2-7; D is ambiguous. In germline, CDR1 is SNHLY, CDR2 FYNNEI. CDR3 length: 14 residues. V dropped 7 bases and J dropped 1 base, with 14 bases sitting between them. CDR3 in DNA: TGTGCCAGCATGTCGGCGGCAATATCCTACGAGCAGTACTTC. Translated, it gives CASMSAAISYEQYF. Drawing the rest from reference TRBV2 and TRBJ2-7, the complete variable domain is EPEVTQTPSHQVTQMGQEVILRCVPISNHLYFYWYRQILGQKVEFLVSFYNNEISEKSEIFDDQFSVERPDGSNFTLKIRSTKLEDSAMYFCASMSAAISYEQYFGPGTRLTVT.

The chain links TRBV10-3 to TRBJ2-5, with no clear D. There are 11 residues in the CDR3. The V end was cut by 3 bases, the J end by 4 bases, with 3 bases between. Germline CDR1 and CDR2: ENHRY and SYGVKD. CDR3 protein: CAISDVETQYF. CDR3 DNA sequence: TGTGCCATCAGTGATGTAGAGACCCAGTACTTC.

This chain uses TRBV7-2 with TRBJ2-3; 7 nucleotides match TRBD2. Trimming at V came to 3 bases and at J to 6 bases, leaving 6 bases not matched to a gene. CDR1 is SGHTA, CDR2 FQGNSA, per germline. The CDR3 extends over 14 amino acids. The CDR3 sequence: CASSLGGSGDTQYF. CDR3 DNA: TGTGCCAGCAGCTTGGGCGGGAGCGGGGATACGCAGTATTTT.

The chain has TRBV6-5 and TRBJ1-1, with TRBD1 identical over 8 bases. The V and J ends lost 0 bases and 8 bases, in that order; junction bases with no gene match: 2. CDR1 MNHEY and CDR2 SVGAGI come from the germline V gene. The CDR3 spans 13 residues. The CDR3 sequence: CASSYSGQGEAFF. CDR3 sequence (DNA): TGTGCCAGCAGTTACTCAGGACAGGGAGAAGCTTTCTTT.

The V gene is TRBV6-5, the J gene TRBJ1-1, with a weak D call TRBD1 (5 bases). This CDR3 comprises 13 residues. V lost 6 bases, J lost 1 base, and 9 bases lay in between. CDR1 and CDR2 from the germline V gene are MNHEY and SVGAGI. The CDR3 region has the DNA TGTGCCAGCAGACCGGGGGAGAACACTGAAGCTTTCTTT. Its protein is CASRPGENTEAFF.